This TCR beta chain was sequenced for a study of T cell responses to AZD1222 COVID-19 vaccine. Study context: Both about-4-week and about-12-week second-dose recipients were combined.

To note about this clone: Its antigen is unidentified.

Profiling relied on immunoSEQ multiplex PCR, and the TCRdb table lists in-frame clones only, not all of them. There are 99,000 or so clones in the sample; 88% occur only once, and about 2.5% lies in the top ten. Points from the study as a whole: A reported finding is that nearly half of spike-specific TCRs target unmutated variant regions. Sampling that yielded the repertoires occurred only after the peak T cell response. White British ancestry dominated among donors, who included more females, and clonal diversity was possibly underestimated.

Germline V gives CDR1 SNHLY, CDR2 FYNNEI. CDR3 length: 14 residues. V dropped 3 bases and J dropped 8 bases, with 13 bases sitting between them. The input for sequencing was peripheral blood, taken on day 0 of AZD1222 vaccination. The origin of this receptor is an adult in good health. The genes are TRBV2 and TRBJ1-4; TRBD1 is a possible D gene (5 bases). For the CDR3, the DNA is TGTGCCAGCAGTGATTGGGGGGGGTTCGAAAAACTGTTTTTT. As protein: CASSDWGGFEKLFF.